These T cell receptor beta chains were read from a single sample in a study of blood T cells in healthy people across ages. TCRdb recomputed calls from the 5' RACE reads with MiXCR, one row per CDR3 protein. The data hold over a million distinct CDR3 sequences, with 40% to 50% observed a single time. Sequenced: blood. Receptors were obtained from a woman younger than 35 in good health. The CDR3 runs from the conserved cysteine through the conserved F or W. Fields, in order: J gene, clone size, D gene, V gene, CDR3 protein, CDR3 DNA. A D gene is named only where the DNA matches it firmly. Only some rows state a clone size, as once, few, many or a class for expanded clones.

TRBJ1-2 | - | - | TRBV7-2 | CASSLGVANYGHTF | TGTGCCAGCAGCTTGGGGGTAGCTAACTATGGCCACACCTTC
TRBJ1-1 | - | - | TRBV29-1 | CSVEVQTNTEAFF | TGCAGCGTTGAGGTACAGACGAACACTGAAGCTTTCTTT
TRBJ1-1 | - | - | TRBV6-6 | CASTWRGATNTEAFF | TGTGCCAGCACCTGGCGGGGCGCAACGAACACTGAAGCTTTCTTT
TRBJ2-1 | many | TRBD1 | TRBV27 | CASSPGGRYNEQFF | TGTGCCAGCAGTCCAGGGGGCAGGTACAATGAGCAGTTCTTC
TRBJ2-7 | few | TRBD2 | TRBV10-3 | CAISESVASGRYEQYF | TGTGCCATCAGTGAGTCGGTGGCTAGCGGGAGGTACGAGCAGTACTTC
TRBJ1-1 | few | TRBD1 | TRBV7-6 | CASSSSSTGRTEAFF | TGTGCCAGCAGCTCCTCCTCGACAGGGCGGACTGAAGCTTTCTTT
TRBJ2-7 | many | TRBD1 | TRBV5-1 | CASSPGQASSYEQYF | TGTGCCAGCAGTCCAGGACAGGCCAGCTCCTACGAGCAGTACTTC
TRBJ2-3 | - | TRBD1 | TRBV25-1 | CASSQMGQGPTDTQYF | TGTGCCAGCAGTCAAATGGGACAGGGGCCCACAGATACGCAGTATTTT
TRBJ1-2 | once | TRBD1 | TRBV2 | CASSGGTGGYYGYTF | TGTGCCAGCAGTGGAGGCACAGGGGGCTACTATGGCTACACCTTC
TRBJ2-5 | few | - | TRBV6-5 | CASSRRPSREQYF | TGTGCCAGCAGCCGACGTCCCTCTCGGGAGCAGTACTTC
TRBJ2-4 | - | - | TRBV5-1 | CASSLEVGGGRDIQYF | TGCGCCAGCAGCTTGGAGGTAGGAGGGGGCAGGGACATTCAGTACTTC
TRBJ1-6 | few | TRBD1 | TRBV5-1 | CASSLSGQFNSPLHF | TGCGCCAGCAGCTTATCGGGACAGTTTAATTCACCCCTCCACTTT
TRBJ1-1 | few | - | TRBV12-3/TRBV12-4 | CASSRGQTNTEAFF | TGTGCCAGCAGTCGAGGACAGACCAACACTGAAGCTTTCTTT
TRBJ2-1 | few | - | TRBV9 | CASSPDRVPYNEQFF | TGTGCCAGCAGCCCGGACCGGGTCCCCTACAATGAGCAGTTCTTC
TRBJ1-1 | - | - | TRBV2 | CASSDQGGAFF | TGTGCCAGCAGTGACCAGGGAGGAGCTTTCTTT
TRBJ1-1 | - | - | TRBV9 | CASSVGGKYDEAFF | TGTGCCAGCAGCGTAGGAGGCAAATACGATGAAGCTTTCTTT
TRBJ2-7 | - | - | TRBV6-5 | CASSYSTAVGNYNEQYF | TGTGCCAGCAGTTACTCCACCGCAGTAGGAAACTACAATGAGCAGTACTTC
TRBJ1-2 | - | - | TRBV4-1 | CASSPSLHRGTQANYGYTF | TGCGCCAGCAGCCCCTCCCTGCACCGGGGGACCCAAGCTAACTATGGCTACACCTTC
TRBJ2-1 | - | TRBD2 | TRBV5-1 | CASSLLAGENNEQFF | TGCGCCAGCAGCCTCCTAGCGGGGGAGAACAATGAGCAGTTCTTC
TRBJ1-6 | few | TRBD1 | TRBV20-1 | CSARTGNNSPLHF | TGCAGTGCTAGGACAGGGAATAATTCACCCCTCCACTTT
TRBJ2-1 | few | TRBD2 | TRBV4-1 | CASSLIAGGPQDNEQFF | TGCGCCAGCAGCCTAATAGCGGGAGGGCCGCAGGACAATGAGCAGTTCTTC
TRBJ1-2 | few | - | TRBV12-3/TRBV12-4 | CASSSVVDRLRGYTF | TGTGCCAGCAGTTCCGTCGTCGACAGATTGCGTGGCTACACCTTC
TRBJ2-4 | - | - | TRBV3-1 | CASSQVRQAKNIQYF | TGTGCCAGCAGCCAAGTGAGACAGGCCAAAAACATTCAGTACTTC
TRBJ2-1 | - | TRBD2 | TRBV5-1 | CASSPLPGLAIDEQFF | TGCGCCAGCAGCCCCCTCCCGGGACTAGCAATCGATGAGCAGTTCTTC
TRBJ2-7 | - | TRBD1 | TRBV2 | CASSARDRVTSSLTISYEQYF | TGTGCCAGCAGTGCCCGGGACAGGGTTACTTCGTCACTCACCATTTCCTACGAGCAGTACTTC
TRBJ2-7 | - | - | TRBV6-1 | CASNGGTYEQYF | TGTGCCAGCAACGGCGGAACCTACGAGCAGTACTTC
TRBJ2-7 | - | - | TRBV4-2 | CASSPQPRGLAAYEQYF | TGTGCCAGCAGCCCGCAGCCACGAGGTCTAGCAGCTTACGAGCAGTACTTC
TRBJ2-2 | - | - | TRBV27 | CASSRDRIPRTGELFF | TGTGCCAGCAGTCGAGACAGAATCCCCCGCACCGGGGAGCTGTTTTTT
TRBJ2-3 | - | - | TRBV7-9 | CASSLGSGSDTDTQYF | TGTGCCAGCAGCTTAGGTTCGGGGTCCGACACAGATACGCAGTATTTT
TRBJ1-2 | few | - | TRBV30 | CAWSGGYGYTF | TGTGCCTGGAGTGGCGGGTATGGCTACACCTTC
TRBJ2-1 | once | - | TRBV4-2 | CASSQDGAGPDNEQFF | TGTGCCAGCAGCCAAGATGGCGCGGGGCCAGACAATGAGCAGTTCTTC
TRBJ1-5 | - | - | TRBV4-1 | CASSRAQGNGQPQHF | TGCGCCAGCAGCCGAGCACAGGGTAACGGTCAGCCCCAGCATTTT
TRBJ1-1 | - | - | TRBV2 | CASSEMFSGAFF | TGTGCCAGCAGTGAAATGTTCTCCGGGGCTTTCTTT
TRBJ1-2 | - | - | TRBV20-1 | CSARDIQGSTF | TGCAGTGCTAGAGATATCCAGGGGAGCACCTTC
TRBJ2-7 | - | - | TRBV7-9 | CASSHPHSEQYF | TGTGCCAGCAGCCACCCCCACAGCGAGCAGTACTTC
TRBJ2-3 | few | TRBD2 | TRBV4-1 | CASSPLILAAEDTQYF | TGCGCCAGCAGCCCATTGATACTAGCGGCGGAAGATACGCAGTATTTT
TRBJ2-1 | - | TRBD2 | TRBV9 | CASSVANLAGAYNEQFF | TGTGCCAGCAGCGTAGCTAACCTAGCGGGGGCCTACAATGAGCAGTTCTTC
TRBJ2-5 | - | TRBD2 | TRBV4-2 | CASSQGTSGGEETQYF | TGTGCCAGCAGCCAAGGGACTAGCGGGGGCGAAGAGACCCAGTACTTC
TRBJ2-3 | - | TRBD2 | TRBV20-1 | CSARVAGYTDTQYF | TGCAGTGCTAGAGTAGCGGGGTACACAGATACGCAGTATTTT
TRBJ1-2 | few | - | TRBV7-9 | CASSLTGPRGYTF | TGTGCCAGCAGCTTGACGGGACCCAGGGGCTACACCTTC
TRBJ2-3 | - | - | TRBV9 | CASSVATAGTDTQYF | TGTGCCAGCAGCGTAGCTACGGCGGGGACAGATACGCAGTATTTT
TRBJ2-7 | - | - | TRBV6-5 | CASRRLGGAGPDEQYF | TGTGCCAGCAGGCGGTTAGGGGGAGCAGGTCCCGACGAGCAGTACTTC
TRBJ2-7 | few | TRBD1 | TRBV20-1 | CSASDRVGAYEQYF | TGCAGTGCTAGCGACAGGGTAGGAGCCTACGAGCAGTACTTC
TRBJ2-7 | - | - | TRBV20-1 | CSANLWRTGSSYEQYF | TGCAGTGCTAATCTCTGGCGAACGGGGAGCTCCTACGAGCAGTACTTC
TRBJ2-5 | once | TRBD2 | TRBV20-1 | CSAKGDLRGDSQGTQYF | TGCAGTGCTAAGGGGGACTTGCGGGGGGACTCGCAGGGGACCCAGTACTTC